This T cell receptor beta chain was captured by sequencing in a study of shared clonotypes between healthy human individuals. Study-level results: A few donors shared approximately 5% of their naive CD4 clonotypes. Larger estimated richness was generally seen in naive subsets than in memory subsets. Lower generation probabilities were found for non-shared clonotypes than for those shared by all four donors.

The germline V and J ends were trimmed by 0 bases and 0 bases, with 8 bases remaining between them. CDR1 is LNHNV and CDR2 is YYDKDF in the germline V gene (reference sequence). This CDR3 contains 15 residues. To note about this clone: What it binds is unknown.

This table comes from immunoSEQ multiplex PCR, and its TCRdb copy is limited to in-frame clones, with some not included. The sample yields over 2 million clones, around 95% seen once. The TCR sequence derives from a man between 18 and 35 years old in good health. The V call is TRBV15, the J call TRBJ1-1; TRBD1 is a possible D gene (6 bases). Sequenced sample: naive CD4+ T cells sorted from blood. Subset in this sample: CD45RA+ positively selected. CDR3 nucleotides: TGTGCCACCAGCAGAGAAGGGGGGCTGAACACTGAAGCTTTCTTT. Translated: CATSREGGLNTEAFF.